This is a list of T cell receptor beta chains from one sample in a study of PD-1 blockade in classical Hodgkin lymphoma. Sequenced by immunoSEQ multiplex PCR; TCRdb stores in-frame clones only, minus some. The sample gives just over 25,000 clones, roughly 62% of which show up once; roughly 10% is in the top ten. Sequences were derived from peripheral blood mononuclear cells (PBMCs), sampled before the second cycle of nivolumab. The receptors shown here come from a human donor with classical Hodgkin lymphoma. The CDR3 runs from the conserved cysteine through the conserved F or W. Fields, in order: V gene, D gene, J gene, CDR3 protein. A D gene is named only where the DNA matches it firmly.

TRBV7-2,-,TRBJ2-5,CASSFRGETQYF
TRBV11-3,TRBD1,TRBJ2-3,CASSLEGTGVADTQYF
TRBV18,TRBD2,TRBJ2-7,CASSPSSGGKTYSYEQYF
TRBV7-6,-,TRBJ1-1,CASSLGGGNTEAFF
TRBV30,-,TRBJ1-6,CASRGTAVGSPLHF
TRBV6-5,TRBD1,TRBJ1-1,CASSYGDSLLNTEAFF
TRBV5-6,-,TRBJ2-7,CASSLVWGWNSYEQYF
TRBV5-6,-,TRBJ2-7,CASSLTARTSYEQYF
TRBV19,-,TRBJ1-5,CASGDHYQPQHF
TRBV27,TRBD1,TRBJ1-2,CASSYVGGQGNGYTF
TRBV7-3,TRBD2,TRBJ2-3,CASSPLGLAGGLGDTQYF
TRBV11-3,-,TRBJ2-2,CASSPNSVQNTGELFF
TRBV5-5,-,TRBJ2-7,CASSLNGAVSYEQYF
TRBV18,-,TRBJ1-1,CASSQDSSNTEAFF
TRBV25-1,TRBD1,TRBJ2-5,CASSLTGVETQYF
TRBV12-2,-,TRBJ1-5,CASRLSQSNQPQHF
TRBV6-5,TRBD1,TRBJ2-2,CASSSPGQYTGELFF
TRBV4-1,TRBD2,TRBJ2-7,CASSQGSASGYEQYF
TRBV5-4,TRBD1,TRBJ2-7,CASSSPIGQGAREQYF
TRBV11-3,-,TRBJ2-3,CASSLGADTQYF